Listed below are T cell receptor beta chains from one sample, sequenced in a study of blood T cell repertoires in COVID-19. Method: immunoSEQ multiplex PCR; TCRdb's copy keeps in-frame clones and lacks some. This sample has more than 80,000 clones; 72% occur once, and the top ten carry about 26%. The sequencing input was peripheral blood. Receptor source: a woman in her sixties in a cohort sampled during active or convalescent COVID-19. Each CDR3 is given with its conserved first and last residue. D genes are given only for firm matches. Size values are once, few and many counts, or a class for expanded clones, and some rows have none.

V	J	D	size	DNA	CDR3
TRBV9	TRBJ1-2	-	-	TGTGCCAGCAGCATAAATTATGACAGCCCAAACAGCTATGGCTACACCTTC	CASSINYDSPNSYGYTF
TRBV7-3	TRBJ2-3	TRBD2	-	TGTGCCAGCAGCCAGCATTCGGGGGGATTAGTCGCAGATACGCAGTATTTT	CASSQHSGGLVADTQYF
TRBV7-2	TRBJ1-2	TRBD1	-	TGTGCCAGCAGCTTTTCGGGACAGGGGGACTATGGCTACACCTTC	CASSFSGQGDYGYTF
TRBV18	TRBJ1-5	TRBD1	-	TGTGCCAGCTCACCGGATTTCAGGGGGAGGCAGCCCCAGCATTTT	CASSPDFRGRQPQHF
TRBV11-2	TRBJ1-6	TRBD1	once	TGTGCCAGCAGCGTTTACAGGGGTTATTCACCCCTCCACTTT	CASSVYRGYSPLHF
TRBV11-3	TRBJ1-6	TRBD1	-	TGTGCCAGCAGCCGAGGACAGGGCGGTAATTCACCCCTCCACTTT	CASSRGQGGNSPLHF
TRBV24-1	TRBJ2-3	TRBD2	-	TGTGCCACCAGTGTGCGGTTTAGCGGGGGCCCAGATACGCAGTATTTT	CATSVRFSGGPDTQYF
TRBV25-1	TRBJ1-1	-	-	TGTGCCAGCAGTGAATCGGGCACTGAAGCTTTCTTT	CASSESGTEAFF
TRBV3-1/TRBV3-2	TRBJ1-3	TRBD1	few	TGTGCCAGCAGCCAATCAGGGGGAAAAGGCGGAAACACCATATATTTT	CASSQSGGKGGNTIYF
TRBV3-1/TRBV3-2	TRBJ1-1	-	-	TGTGCCAGCAGCCAAGGACTGCAGATGAACACTGAAGCTTTCTTT	CASSQGLQMNTEAFF
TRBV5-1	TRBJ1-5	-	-	TGCGCCAGCAGCCCGACCGCGGGCAATCAGCCCCAGCATTTT	CASSPTAGNQPQHF
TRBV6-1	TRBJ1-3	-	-	TGTGCCAGCAGTGAAGCGCTTTGGAGTTCAGATTTT	CASSEALWSSDF
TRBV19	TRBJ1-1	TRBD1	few	TGTGCCAGTAGTATAGGGGACAGAGCCACTGAAGCTTTCTTT	CASSIGDRATEAFF
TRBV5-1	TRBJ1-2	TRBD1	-	TGCGCCAGCAGCCAATCGAGGGGGCACTATGGCTACACCTTC	CASSQSRGHYGYTF
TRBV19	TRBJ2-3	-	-	TGTGCCAGTAGTATCCGACCAGAGGTGTGGGTCGATACGCAGTATTTT	CASSIRPEVWVDTQYF
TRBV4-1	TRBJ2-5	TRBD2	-	TGCGCCAGCAGCCAAGAAAGACTAGCGGGGCATGAGACCCAGTACTTC	CASSQERLAGHETQYF
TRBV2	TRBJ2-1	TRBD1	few	TGTGCCAGCAGTGGACGGACAGGGGGCTACAATGAGCAGTTCTTC	CASSGRTGGYNEQFF
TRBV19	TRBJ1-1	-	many	TGTGCCAGTAGTATACCGAACATGAACACTGAAGCTTTCTTT	CASSIPNMNTEAFF
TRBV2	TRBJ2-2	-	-	TGTGCCAGCAGTCGAGCGAACACCGGGGAGCTGTTTTTT	CASSRANTGELFF
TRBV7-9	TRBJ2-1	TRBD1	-	TGTGCCAGCAGCTTGGACAGGGGGCCCTTCGATGAGCAGTTCTTC	CASSLDRGPFDEQFF
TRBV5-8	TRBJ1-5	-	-	TGTGCCAGCAGCCCCATGGGGGGGATTAAGCAGCCCCAGCATTTT	CASSPMGGIKQPQHF
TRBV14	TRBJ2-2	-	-	TGTGCCAGCAGTTTGGCCACCGGGGAGCTGTTTTTT	CASSLATGELFF
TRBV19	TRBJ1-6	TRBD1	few	TGTGCCAGTAGTACCCGACAGGGACTGAGAAATTCACCCCTCCACTTT	CASSTRQGLRNSPLHF
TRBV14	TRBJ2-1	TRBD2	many	TGTGCCAGCAGCCCGCGGGGGGCCTTTTACAATGAGCAGTTCTTC	CASSPRGAFYNEQFF
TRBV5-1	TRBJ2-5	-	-	TGCGCCAGCAGCTTGGGAGGAGGGACGGAGACCCAGTACTTC	CASSLGGGTETQYF
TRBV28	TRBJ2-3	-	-	TGTGCCAGCAGTCAGGTCTACGGGTCGACTAGTCATCGCACAGATACGCAGTATTTT	CASSQVYGSTSHRTDTQYF
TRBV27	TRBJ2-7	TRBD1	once	TGTGCCAGCAGACCCGGGACAGGTCACTACGAGCAGTACTTC	CASRPGTGHYEQYF
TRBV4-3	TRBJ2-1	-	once	TGCGCCAGCAGCCAATTTAGTGCTACGCGGGGTGAGCAGTTCTTC	CASSQFSATRGEQFF
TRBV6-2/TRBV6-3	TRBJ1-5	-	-	TGTGCCAGCAGTTACCGGGGAAATCAGCCCCAGCATTTT	CASSYRGNQPQHF
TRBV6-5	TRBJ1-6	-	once	TGTGCCAGCGGAAAAGGACTTAGCAATTCACCCCTCCACTTT	CASGKGLSNSPLHF
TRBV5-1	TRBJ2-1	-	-	TGCGCCAGCAGTCGATCCACAGGGTTGCAAGCCAACAATGAGCAGTTCTTC	CASSRSTGLQANNEQFF
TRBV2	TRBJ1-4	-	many	TGTGCCAGCAGGTCACAGGGAGTGGAGAATGAAAAACTGTTTTTT	CASRSQGVENEKLFF
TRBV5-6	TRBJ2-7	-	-	TGTGCCAGCAGCACGGGACAAAGGTACAGAAACGAGCAGTACTTC	CASSTGQRYRNEQYF
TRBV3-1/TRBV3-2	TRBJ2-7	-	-	TGTGCCAGCAGCCAAGATACGGGTGACGAGCAGTACTTC	CASSQDTGDEQYF
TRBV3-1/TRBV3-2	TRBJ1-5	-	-	TGTGCCAGCAGCCCCCTGGGGGGTCCCCAGCATTTT	CASSPLGGPQHF
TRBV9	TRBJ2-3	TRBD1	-	TGTGCCAGCAGCCCCTTTGTCGGACAGGGGTTCACAGATACGCAGTATTTT	CASSPFVGQGFTDTQYF
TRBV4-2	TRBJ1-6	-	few	TGTGCCAGCAGCCAAGGTCGCGGGGACCCGAATTCACCCCTCCACTTT	CASSQGRGDPNSPLHF
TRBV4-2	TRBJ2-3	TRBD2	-	TGTGCCAGCAGCCTTAAGCGGGGGCCTGGCGCAGATACGCAGTATTTT	CASSLKRGPGADTQYF
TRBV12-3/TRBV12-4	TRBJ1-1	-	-	TGTGCCAGCAGTTTAGATACAGGGCGGGAAGCTTTCTTT	CASSLDTGREAFF
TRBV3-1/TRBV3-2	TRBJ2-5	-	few	TGTGCCAGCAGCCAGGAGCTAGCTGCCGTCCAAGAGACCCAGTACTTC	CASSQELAAVQETQYF
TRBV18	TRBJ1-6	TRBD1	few	TGTGCCAGCTCTCCCGGGACAGGGGACTCACCCCTCCACTTT	CASSPGTGDSPLHF
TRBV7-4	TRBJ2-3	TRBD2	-	TGTGCCAGCAATAACCCTAGCGGGGGGCACACAGATACGCAGTATTTT	CASNNPSGGHTDTQYF
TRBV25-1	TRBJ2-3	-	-	TGTGCCAGCACGGTAGGAGCGTCGGATACGCAGTATTTT	CASTVGASDTQYF
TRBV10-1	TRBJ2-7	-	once	TGCGCCAGCAGTGAGTTACAGGGTTCTTTACCCTACGAGCAGTACTTC	CASSELQGSLPYEQYF
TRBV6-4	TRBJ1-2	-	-	TGTGCCAGCAGTGAGGGACAAAGGTACTATGGCTACACCTTC	CASSEGQRYYGYTF
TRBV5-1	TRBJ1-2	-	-	TGCGCCAGCAGCCTCAGGGGAGGCTACACCTTC	CASSLRGGYTF
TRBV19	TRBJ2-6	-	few	TGTGCCAGTTCAAGGCGGAGCTCTGGGGCCAACGTCCTGACTTTC	CASSRRSSGANVLTF